The present T cell receptor (beta chain) was sequenced within a study of T cell changes during pregnancy in multiple sclerosis. The table came from immunoSEQ multiplex PCR; TCRdb's copy has only in-frame clones and leaves some out. Of tens of thousands of clones in the sample, roughly nine tenths are singletons; the top ten hold under 1.5%. Germline V CDR1 and CDR2: SGHTA, FQGNSA. The CDR3 is made up of 12 amino acids. J lost 5 bases, V lost 11 bases, and 4 bases had no gene match. This specimen was peripheral blood, taken before pregnancy. The chain employs TRBV7-2 and TRBJ2-3, with 10 bases aligning to TRBD2. The TCR sequence derives from a female donor with multiple sclerosis, enrolled in a pregnancy study. CDR3: CTLAGVLDTQYF. The CDR3 nucleotides read TGTACCCTAGCGGGGGTCTTAGATACGCAGTATTTT.